The rows below give T cell receptor beta chains drawn from one sample of a study of CD8 T cells in Susac syndrome. TCRdb passed the immunoSEQ multiplex PCR reads through MiXCR, listing each CDR3 protein once. Of over 350,000 distinct CDR3 sequences in the sample, more than 80% are singletons; the top ten hold about 0.12%. Sample: CD8+ T cells from PBMCs. These receptors originate from a human donor with multiple sclerosis. The CDR3 runs from the conserved cysteine through the conserved F or W. D genes are given only for firm matches. A clone size is listed for some rows: how often the clone was seen (once, few, many), or a class if it is expanded.

CDR3 length: 13
V gene: TRBV7-9
D gene: NA
clone size: NA
J gene: TRBJ2-7
CDR3 DNA: TGTGCCAGCAGCTACCCTGAGGGCGACGAGCAGTACTTC
CDR3 protein: CASSYPEGDEQYF

CDR3 length: 12
V gene: TRBV29-1
D gene: NA
clone size: NA
J gene: TRBJ1-1
CDR3 DNA: TGCAGCTCACTGACAATTAACACTGAAGCTTTCTTT
CDR3 protein: CSSLTINTEAFF

CDR3 length: 13
V gene: TRBV6-1
D gene: TRBD1
clone size: few
J gene: TRBJ1-1
CDR3 DNA: TGTGCCAGCAGCCAGGGGGGTTACACTGAAGCTTTCTTT
CDR3 protein: CASSQGGYTEAFF

CDR3 length: 15
V gene: TRBV15
D gene: NA
clone size: NA
J gene: TRBJ2-5
CDR3 DNA: TGTGCCACCAGCAGGTGGGGCGGTGACCAAGAGACCCAGTACTTC
CDR3 protein: CATSRWGGDQETQYF

CDR3 length: 14
V gene: TRBV19
D gene: NA
clone size: NA
J gene: TRBJ2-1
CDR3 DNA: TGTGCCAGTAGTGTGGGGGACCCCTACAATGAGCAGTTCTTC
CDR3 protein: CASSVGDPYNEQFF

CDR3 length: 14
V gene: TRBV27
D gene: NA
clone size: NA
J gene: TRBJ1-1
CDR3 DNA: TGTGCCAGCAGTTTTACTAGGGGTGACACTGAAGCTTTCTTT
CDR3 protein: CASSFTRGDTEAFF

CDR3 length: 13
V gene: TRBV2
D gene: NA
clone size: NA
J gene: TRBJ2-3
CDR3 DNA: TGTGCCAGTCTCGAGGGGAGCACAGATACGCAGTATTTT
CDR3 protein: CASLEGSTDTQYF

CDR3 length: 12
V gene: TRBV29-1
D gene: NA
clone size: NA
J gene: TRBJ2-1
CDR3 DNA: TGCAGCGTTGAAAATTCCTACAATGAGCAGTTCTTC
CDR3 protein: CSVENSYNEQFF

CDR3 length: 10
V gene: TRBV6-1
D gene: NA
clone size: NA
J gene: TRBJ1-1
CDR3 DNA: TGTGCCAGCAGTGACACTGAAGCTTTCTTT
CDR3 protein: CASSDTEAFF

CDR3 length: 14
V gene: TRBV11-2
D gene: NA
clone size: NA
J gene: TRBJ1-4
CDR3 DNA: TGTGCCAGCAGTAAACAGCCCCTCAATGAAAAACTGTTTTTT
CDR3 protein: CASSKQPLNEKLFF

CDR3 length: 15
V gene: TRBV28
D gene: NA
clone size: NA
J gene: TRBJ2-1
CDR3 DNA: TGTGCCAGCAGTAAGGGGGTAGATTTGGTCAATGAGCAGTTCTTC
CDR3 protein: CASSKGVDLVNEQFF

CDR3 length: 17
V gene: TRBV6-5
D gene: NA
clone size: few
J gene: TRBJ1-2
CDR3 DNA: TGTGCCAGCAGTTCGGCCCCACGAATCGGAATTAACTATGGCTACACCTTC
CDR3 protein: CASSSAPRIGINYGYTF

CDR3 length: 13
V gene: TRBV27
D gene: NA
clone size: NA
J gene: TRBJ2-5
CDR3 DNA: TGTGCCAGCAGTTTTGGAGATTTAGAGACCCAGTACTTC
CDR3 protein: CASSFGDLETQYF

CDR3 length: 16
V gene: TRBV4-1
D gene: NA
clone size: NA
J gene: TRBJ2-7
CDR3 DNA: TGCGCCAGCAGCCAAGATAGTTTCGACAGGTCCTACGAGCAGTACTTC
CDR3 protein: CASSQDSFDRSYEQYF

CDR3 length: 12
V gene: TRBV20-1
D gene: NA
clone size: NA
J gene: TRBJ1-4
CDR3 DNA: TGCAGTGCTCCTGGGACCTCTGAAAAACTGTTTTTT
CDR3 protein: CSAPGTSEKLFF

CDR3 length: 16
V gene: TRBV5-4
D gene: TRBD1
clone size: NA
J gene: TRBJ2-1
CDR3 DNA: TGTGCCAGCAGCTCAACTGGACAGGGGTTGGCCAATGAGCAGTTCTTC
CDR3 protein: CASSSTGQGLANEQFF

CDR3 length: 15
V gene: TRBV4-1
D gene: NA
clone size: NA
J gene: TRBJ1-2
CDR3 DNA: TGCGCCAGCAGCCAAACCGGGACATCCAACTATGGCTACACCTTC
CDR3 protein: CASSQTGTSNYGYTF

CDR3 length: 14
V gene: TRBV11-2
D gene: NA
clone size: NA
J gene: TRBJ2-1
CDR3 DNA: TGTGCCAGCAGCTTAGAGACCAATTACAATGAGCAGTTCTTC
CDR3 protein: CASSLETNYNEQFF

CDR3 length: 14
V gene: TRBV20-1
D gene: TRBD2
clone size: NA
J gene: TRBJ2-1
CDR3 DNA: TGCAGTGCTAGGGGGCTAGCGGGAGTGTATGAGCAGTTCTTC
CDR3 protein: CSARGLAGVYEQFF

CDR3 length: 17
V gene: TRBV5-4
D gene: TRBD1
clone size: once
J gene: TRBJ1-1
CDR3 DNA: TGTGCCAGCAGCGAAACGACAGGGGGCCGCATGAACACTGAAGCTTTCTTT
CDR3 protein: CASSETTGGRMNTEAFF

CDR3 length: 18
V gene: TRBV25-1
D gene: NA
clone size: NA
J gene: TRBJ2-2
CDR3 DNA: TGTGCCAGCAGTGAATATTTCTCCCAGGGGCCCGACACCGGGGAGCTGTTTTTT
CDR3 protein: CASSEYFSQGPDTGELFF

CDR3 length: 16
V gene: TRBV5-6
D gene: NA
clone size: NA
J gene: TRBJ2-1
CDR3 DNA: TGTGCCAGCAGCCTCCCCTCGCGGAGCTCCTACAATGAGCAGTTCTTC
CDR3 protein: CASSLPSRSSYNEQFF

CDR3 length: 16
V gene: TRBV5-4
D gene: NA
clone size: NA
J gene: TRBJ2-3
CDR3 DNA: TGTGCCAGCAGCACGGGTTTACAGTCTAGCACAGATACGCAGTATTTT
CDR3 protein: CASSTGLQSSTDTQYF

CDR3 length: 12
V gene: TRBV30
D gene: NA
clone size: NA
J gene: TRBJ1-2
CDR3 DNA: TGTGCCTCCGCCGGGGTTTTACAAGGCTACACCTTC
CDR3 protein: CASAGVLQGYTF

CDR3 length: 14
V gene: TRBV11-2
D gene: NA
clone size: once
J gene: TRBJ2-1
CDR3 DNA: TGTGCCAGCAGCCCATCCTATTACTACAATGAGCAGTTCTTC
CDR3 protein: CASSPSYYYNEQFF